This T cell receptor (beta chain) was found in a study of T cell changes during pregnancy in multiple sclerosis. Looked up from germline, CDR1 is MGHRA and CDR2 is YSYEKL. CDR3 length equals 14 residues. V gave up 0 bases and J gave up 4 bases, with 9 bases separating them. This clone was counted only a few times. TCRdb's copy holds only in-frame clones and misses some; the assay was immunoSEQ multiplex PCR. Counted here are more than 95,000 clones, around 93% occurring once; the ten biggest clones make up 0.99%. The clonotype comes from a female donor with multiple sclerosis, enrolled in a pregnancy study. The chain uses TRBV4-1 and TRBJ1-1, with D maybe TRBD1 (5 bases). The sample in question was peripheral blood, obtained after pregnancy. The CDR3 coding sequence is TGCGCCAGCAGCCAAGATCAGGGTAGCACTGAAGCTTTCTTT. This codes for CASSQDQGSTEAFF.